This TCR beta chain was identified during a study of beta chain features in type 1 diabetes. This clone turned up a few times. As every portion of the isolated RNA was reverse transcribed, the sequencing read expressed TCRB transcripts. Naive, central memory and regulatory T cell samples came to a mean of around 3.5 million reads. Assay used: immunoSEQ multiplex PCR; TCRdb lists only in-frame clones, some missing. The sample yields 120,000 to 150,000 clones, 10% seen once. V dropped 3 bases and J dropped 6; count of bases not matched to a gene: 6. Germline CDR1 SGDLS, CDR2 YYNGEE. CDR3 length: 14 residues.

The receptor was derived from a man in his late teens or twenties in good health. Material for sequencing was naive CD4+ T cells from blood. The chain couples TRBV9 to TRBJ1-2; 9 bases map to TRBD1. The CDR3 DNA reads as TGTGCCAGCAGCGGTGACAGGGGGGGTCATGGCTACACCTTC. This codes for CASSGDRGGHGYTF.